Shown below are 8 T cell receptor beta chains from a single sample sequenced in a study of cytomegalovirus exposure and HLA in healthy donors. With 60 Vbeta and 13 Jbeta primers, the PCR was carried out. Clones were sequenced by immunoSEQ multiplex PCR, and TCRdb holds only the in-frame ones, with some missing. The table lists about 74,000 clones. Sequenced input: PBMCs. The receptors were gathered from a female donor in good health and CMV-seropositive.

V and J are TRBV7-2 and TRBJ2-2; D is unresolved. Trimming took 5 bases from V and 3 from J, leaving 10 bases between them. Germline CDR1 SGHTA, CDR2 FQGNSA. The CDR3 extends over 14 amino acids. The CDR3 sequence: CASSPGLYTGELFF. The CDR3 bases are TGTGCCAGCAGCCCTGGGCTCTACACCGGGGAGCTGTTTTTT.

The rearrangement links TRBV2 to TRBJ1-6; D unclear. Trimming took 2 bases from V and 0 from J, leaving 5 bases between them. The CDR3 loop spans 15 amino acids. CDR1 is SNHLY and CDR2 is FYNNEI in the germline V gene. The CDR3 sequence: CASSERSSYNSPLHF. CDR3 nucleotide sequence: TGTGCCAGCAGTGAAAGGAGCTCCTATAATTCACCCCTCCACTTT.

The chain joins TRBV5-1 to TRBJ1-2; 7 nucleotides align to TRBD1. This CDR3 has 15 amino acids. The trim removed 1 base at V and 5 bases at J, leaving 8 bases unmatched. Germline CDR1 reads SGHRS; CDR2 reads YFSETQ. The CDR3 sequence: CASSLTGELGYGYTF. The DNA for the CDR3 is TGCGCCAGCAGCTTGACAGGGGAGTTGGGTTATGGCTACACCTTC. Drawing the rest from reference TRBV5-1 and TRBJ1-2, the complete variable domain is KAGVTQTPRYLIKTRGQQVTLSCSPISGHRSVSWYQQTPGQGLQFLFEYFSETQRNKGNFPGRFSGRQFSNSRSEMNVSTLELGDSALYLCASSLTGELGYGYTFGSGTRLTVV.

Here the CDR3 reads CASSTQFSGANVLTF. CDR3 sequence (DNA): TGTGCCAGCAGCACACAGTTCTCTGGGGCCAACGTCCTGACTTTC. The chain carries TRBV5-4 and TRBJ2-6, with D unresolved. The V end was cut by 4 bases, the J end by 0 bases, with 8 bases between. Germline V gene lookup returns CDR1 SGHNT and CDR2 YYREEE (reference sequence). The CDR3 sequence is 15 residues long.

The genes are TRBV13 and TRBJ1-2, with D tentatively TRBD1 (6 bases). Trimming removed 5 bases at V and 7 bases at J, with 20 bases between. The CDR3 totals 15 residues. The germline V gene has CDR1 PRHDT and CDR2 FYEKMQ (reference sequence). CDR3: CASSPSGTGFSGYTF. CDR3 DNA: TGTGCCAGCAGCCCCTCGGGAACAGGGTTCTCTGGCTACACCTTC.

CDR3 sequence (DNA): TGTGCCAGCAGCTTCGGGAATCCTGGGGCCAACGTCCTGACTTTC. Translation: CASSFGNPGANVLTF. V is TRBV5-4 and J is TRBJ2-6; the D gene is possibly TRBD2 (5 bases). The V end lost 2 bases, the J end lost 2 bases, and 8 bases lay between the germline ends. The V gene's germline CDR1 is SGHNT and CDR2 YYREEE (reference sequence). This CDR3 spans 15 amino acids.

This rearrangement joins TRBV30 to TRBJ1-3, with D possibly matching TRBD1 (6 bases). Germline V gene data show CDR1 as GTSNPN and CDR2 as SVGIG (reference sequence). Trimming stripped 3 bases from V and 0 bases from J, with 12 bases between. The CDR3 has 15 amino acids. CDR3 in amino acids: CAWRPGGLSGNTIYF. The DNA of the CDR3 is TGTGCCTGGAGGCCGGGGGGCCTCTCTGGAAACACCATATATTTT. The full variable domain, in which reference TRBV30 and TRBJ1-3 provide the parts outside the CDR3, is SQTIHQWPATLVQPVGSPLSLECTVEGTSNPNLYWYRQAAGRGLQLLFYSVGIGQISSEVPQNLSASRPQDRQFILSSKKLLLSDSGFYLCAWRPGGLSGNTIYFGEGSWLTVV.

This chain joins TRBV19 and TRBJ1-1; D may be TRBD1 (6 bases). CDR3 length equals 14 residues. V lost 7 bases and J lost 3, with 15 bases in between. From germline, CDR1 is LNHDA and CDR2 SQIVND (reference sequence). The CDR3 reads CASTPGGADTEAFF. In DNA form, the CDR3 reads TGTGCCAGTACTCCGGGGGGGGCGGACACTGAAGCTTTCTTT.